The 31 T cell receptor beta chains listed next were all sequenced from one sample in a study of cytomegalovirus exposure and HLA in healthy donors. The PCR had 60 Vbeta and 13 Jbeta primers. Some clones are missing from TCRdb's copy, which holds only in-frame ones; the method was immunoSEQ multiplex PCR. The sample lists about 120,000 clones, roughly four fifths occurring once. The source material was PBMCs. The receptors here all came from a male donor in good health and CMV-seropositive.

The chain is built from TRBV19 and TRBJ2-7, with 8 positions matching TRBD2. CDR3 size: 14 residues. Germline CDR1 and CDR2: LNHDA and SQIVND (reference sequence). V lost 3 bases to trimming and J lost 3 bases; unmatched junction nucleotides: 4. The CDR3 sequence is CASSMVSGGYEQYF. CDR3 bases: TGTGCCAGTAGTATGGTGAGCGGGGGCTACGAGCAGTACTTC.

CDR3 loop: CASKDGRGGRGDEQYF. CDR3 bases: TGTGCCAGTAAGGACGGCCGAGGGGGCAGGGGCGACGAGCAGTACTTC. The V call is TRBV19, the J call TRBJ2-5, with 7 bases matching TRBD1. The J call could be wrong; TRBJ2-7 is a better fit for the DNA end. Germline CDR1 is LNHDA and CDR2 is SQIVND (reference sequence). This CDR3 region has 16 residues.

The V call is TRBV6-5, the J call TRBJ1-1; 7 bases match TRBD1. Losses at the gene ends were 5 bases for V and 1 base for J; bases not matched to a gene: 4. The CDR3 contains 14 residues. The germline gives CDR1 MNHEY, CDR2 SVGAGI. Here the CDR3 DNA reads TGTGCCAGCAGTCGGGACAGTGAGAACACTGAAGCTTTCTTT. It specifies CASSRDSENTEAFF.

This chain joins TRBV7-6 and TRBJ1-2; D gene unclear. Deletions cut 5 bases from V and 2 bases from J, with 12 bases between. Per the germline V gene, CDR1 is SGHVS and CDR2 is FNYEAQ. The CDR3 extends over 14 amino acids. In DNA form, the CDR3 reads TGTGCCAGCAGCCCGGTGGGGAGGAACTATGGCTACACCTTC. This gives the protein CASSPVGRNYGYTF.

J is TRBJ2-1 and V is TRBV27, with D perhaps matching TRBD2 (6 bases). There are 15 residues in the CDR3. The V end lost 4 bases, the J end lost 10 bases, and 20 bases lay between the germline ends. From germline, CDR1 is MNHEY and CDR2 SMNVEV (reference sequence). CDR3 sequence (DNA): TGTGCCAGCAGTTCCGCCCCTTCGACTAGAATGGAGCAGTTCTTC. Amino acids: CASSSAPSTRMEQFF.

CDR3 nucleotide sequence: TGTGCCAGCAGTTCACTGTGGACAGAAAAGACCCAGTACTTC. Translating gives CASSSLWTEKTQYF. The chain uses TRBV28 and TRBJ2-5, with D possibly matching TRBD1 (6 bases). The germline V gene encodes CDR1 MDHEN and CDR2 SYDVKM. V shed 4 bases and J shed 6 bases, with 15 bases lying between them. This CDR3 spans 14 amino acids.

As DNA, the CDR3 is TGTGCCAGCAGTCTGACAGGGGAGGTTCCCACGGCGAACACCGGGGAGCTGTTTTTT. The encoded protein is CASSLTGEVPTANTGELFF. The chain joins TRBV27 to TRBJ2-2, with 8 bases lining up with TRBD1. V lost 5 bases to trimming and J lost 0 bases; unmatched junction nucleotides: 14. CDR3 length: 19 residues. CDR1 and CDR2 (germline): MNHEY, SMNVEV (reference sequence).

The chain recombines TRBV9 with TRBJ2-5, with D possibly TRBD2 on 6 matching bases. V lost 4 bases to trimming and J lost 11 bases, with 18 bases between them. CDR1 and CDR2 from the germline V gene are SGDLS and YYNGEE. The CDR3 spans 13 residues. CDR3 sequence reads: CASSSHGSPGQYF. CDR3 DNA: TGTGCCAGCAGCTCCCACGGGAGTCCCGGGCAGTACTTC. Looking up the rest from reference TRBV9 and TRBJ2-5 gives the full variable domain: DSGVTQTPKHLITATGQRVTLRCSPRSGDLSVYWYQQSLDQGLQFLIQYYNGEERAKGNILERFSAQQFPDLHSELNLSSLELGDSALYFCASSSHGSPGQYFGPGTRLLVL.

CDR3 region: CASSPRRKSSYNEQFF. The CDR3, as DNA: TGTGCCAGCAGTCCCCGCAGGAAGAGCTCCTACAATGAGCAGTTCTTC. The chain has TRBV28 and TRBJ2-1; D is undetermined. The ends were cut back, 5 bases at V and 0 bases at J, with 14 bases in the middle. The CDR3 sequence is 16 residues long. From germline, CDR1 is MDHEN and CDR2 SYDVKM.

The CDR3 region is CASSQDRASPLHF. The DNA for the CDR3 is TGCGCCAGCAGCCAGGACAGGGCTTCACCCCTCCACTTT. The chain links TRBV4-1 to TRBJ1-6; 8 bases are shared with TRBD1. CDR3 length: 13 amino acids. Trimming at V came to 3 bases and at J to 9 bases, leaving 1 base not matched to a gene. Germline V lookup: CDR1 MGHRA, CDR2 YSYEKL.

V usage is TRBV6-5 and J usage is TRBJ2-1, with a weak D call TRBD2 (5 bases). The germline V gene has CDR1 MNHEY and CDR2 SVGAGI. The CDR3 runs 15 residues. The V end lost 2 bases, the J end lost 7 bases, and 15 bases lay between the germline ends. CDR3 protein: CASSYKASLVNEQFF. In DNA, the CDR3 is TGTGCCAGCAGTTACAAGGCTAGCCTCGTGAATGAGCAGTTCTTC.

This rearrangement joins TRBV29-1 to TRBJ1-5, with 7 bases aligning to TRBD1. The germline gives CDR1 SQVTM, CDR2 ANQGSEA. The J segment lost 1 base and the V segment lost 6 bases, leaving 9 bases of the junction unmatched. This CDR3 has 15 amino acids. In DNA form, the CDR3 reads TGCAGCGTCGTCGTGACGGGACAGAGCAATCAGCCCCAGCATTTT. Its translation: CSVVVTGQSNQPQHF.

The genes are TRBV11-2 and TRBJ1-1; maybe TRBD1 (5 bases). CDR1 and CDR2 from the germline V gene are SGHAT and FQNNGV. This CDR3 has 15 amino acids. Trimming shortened V by 3 bases and J by 1 base, and 12 bases separated the two germline ends. The DNA for the CDR3 is TGTGCCAGCAGCTTTTCAGGGCGCGGGAACACTGAAGCTTTCTTT. It codes for CASSFSGRGNTEAFF.

In this sample, this clone turned up once. The chain employs TRBV18 and TRBJ2-4; 7 nucleotides line up with TRBD1. The CDR3 is made up of 14 amino acids. J was trimmed by 6 bases and V by 6 bases; bases with no gene match: 8. Germline V CDR1 and CDR2: KGHSH, LQKENI. Here the CDR3 DNA reads TGTGCCAGCTCCCCCAGGGGGACGGGAAACATTCAGTACTTC. It is translated as CASSPRGTGNIQYF.

The sample holds one count of this clone. The chain couples TRBV19 to TRBJ2-3, with D possibly TRBD1 on 6 matching bases. The V and J ends lost 1 base and 1 base respectively, with 12 bases between them. Germline CDR1 reads LNHDA; CDR2 reads SQIVND (reference sequence). The CDR3 totals 16 residues. This CDR3 is CASSIGAGVGTDTQYF. Written as DNA, the CDR3 is TGTGCCAGTAGTATAGGGGCAGGGGTAGGCACAGATACGCAGTATTTT.

The chain employs TRBV7-9 and TRBJ2-1, with 13 bases that match TRBD2. Unmatched junction bases numbered 10, after V lost 5 bases and J lost 9 bases. The CDR3 has 16 amino acids. Germline CDR1 and CDR2: SEHNR and FQNEAQ (reference sequence). CDR3: CASSPTWTSGRPEQFF. CDR3 in DNA: TGTGCCAGCAGCCCCACGTGGACTAGCGGGAGACCTGAGCAGTTCTTC.

V gene TRBV11-3 combines with J gene TRBJ2-3; 9 bases agree with TRBD2. Germline V gives CDR1 SGHNT, CDR2 YENEEA. The trim removed 5 bases at V and 0 bases at J, leaving 3 bases unmatched. The CDR3 has 15 residues. CDR3 region: CASSTAGGSTDTQYF. CDR3 DNA: TGTGCCAGCAGCACCGCGGGAGGGAGCACAGATACGCAGTATTTT.

V and J are TRBV4-3 and TRBJ2-3; D uncertain. Trimming removed 0 bases at V and 2 bases at J, with 9 bases between. Per germline, CDR1 LGHNA and CDR2 YSLEER. This CDR3 is 15 amino acids long. The DNA for the CDR3 is TGCGCCAGCAGCCAAGAGCACGCCTACACAGATACGCAGTATTTT. Protein product: CASSQEHAYTDTQYF.

V is TRBV29-1 and J is TRBJ1-1, with D tentatively TRBD1 (6 bases). CDR3 length: 13 amino acids. The ends were cut back, 5 bases at V and 0 bases at J, with 10 bases in the middle. Germline values: CDR1 SQVTM, CDR2 ANQGSEA. This CDR3 reads CSVTGNLNTEAFF. The CDR3 DNA is TGCAGCGTTACAGGGAATTTGAACACTGAAGCTTTCTTT.

There are a few counts of this clone. The chain is built from TRBV4-3 and TRBJ1-2; D might be TRBD1 (6 bases). Trimming took off 3 bases at V and 4 bases at J, with 15 bases between the two ends. The CDR3 spans 15 residues. The germline gives CDR1 LGHNA, CDR2 YSLEER. CDR3: CASSQGGGETYGYTF. In nucleotides, the CDR3 is TGCGCCAGCAGCCAGGGAGGGGGGGAGACCTATGGCTACACCTTC.

The CDR3 loop reads CASSQVSGLTGELFF. The CDR3 DNA sequence: TGTGCCAGCAGCCAAGTTTCGGGTTTGACCGGGGAGCTGTTTTTT. The rearrangement uses TRBV14 and TRBJ2-2; D ambiguous. Germline lookup yields CDR1 SGHDN and CDR2 FVKESK. This CDR3 comprises 15 residues. Trimming left V 1 base short and J 5 bases short, with 11 bases between.

V gene TRBV7-2 combines with J gene TRBJ1-2; D unclear. The V and J ends lost 5 bases and 2 bases respectively, with 9 bases between them. CDR3 length: 13 residues. From germline, CDR1 is SGHTA and CDR2 FQGNSA. The CDR3: CASSLQRNYGYTF. The CDR3 DNA sequence: TGTGCCAGCAGCCTACAGAGAAACTATGGCTACACCTTC. Variable domain in full (rest from reference TRBV7-2 and TRBJ1-2): GAGVSQSPSNKVTEKGKDVELRCDPISGHTALYWYRQSLGQGLEFLIYFQGNSAPDKSGLPSDRFSAERTGGSVSTLTIQRTQQEDSAVYLCASSLQRNYGYTFGSGTRLTVV.

The rearrangement joins TRBV4-1 to TRBJ1-3, with 7 bases fitting TRBD1. Germline CDR1 reads MGHRA; CDR2 reads YSYEKL. Trimming removed 0 bases from V and 4 bases from J; junction bases left unmatched: 3. The CDR3 runs 15 residues. CDR3 amino acids: CASSQEQGTGNTIYF. The CDR3 bases are TGCGCCAGCAGCCAAGAACAGGGGACAGGAAACACCATATATTTT.

J is TRBJ2-1 and V is TRBV19, with 7 bases matching TRBD1. Germline V lookup: CDR1 LNHDA, CDR2 SQIVND (reference sequence). V gave up 6 bases and J gave up 4 bases; unmatched junction bases: 6. This CDR3 is built from 14 residues. CDR3 nucleotide sequence: TGTGCCAGTAGATCAGGGGGTGGGTACAATGAGCAGTTCTTC. Its translation: CASRSGGGYNEQFF.

This clone appeared a single time. CDR3 sequence: CASSFTSGIYDEQFF. The CDR3, as DNA: TGTGCCAGTAGTTTCACTAGCGGGATATATGATGAGCAGTTCTTC. The chain is built from TRBV19 and TRBJ2-1; the match to TRBD2 covers 10 bases. The CDR3 length is 15 residues. Trimming cost V 5 bases and J 8 bases; bases outside gene matches: 9. The germline gives CDR1 LNHDA, CDR2 SQIVND (reference sequence).

The rearrangement joins TRBV7-9 to TRBJ2-1; no definite D call. CDR3 length: 14 residues. The ends were cut back, 5 bases at V and 7 bases at J, with 15 bases in the middle. Germline V CDR1 and CDR2: SEHNR, FQNEAQ (reference sequence). Here the CDR3 reads CASSGTALINEQFF. CDR3 in DNA: TGTGCCAGCAGCGGAACGGCACTAATAAATGAGCAGTTCTTC.

The chain uses TRBV7-3 and TRBJ2-2; maybe TRBD1 (5 bases). The CDR3 totals 15 residues. Germline V lookup: CDR1 SGHTA, CDR2 FQGTGA. V was clipped by 5 bases and J by 2 bases, with 12 bases between them. The CDR3, as DNA: TGTGCCAGCAGCCAGGGAAAAACTAACACCGGGGAGCTGTTTTTT. As protein: CASSQGKTNTGELFF.

The chain carries TRBV28 and TRBJ1-4, with D perhaps TRBD1 (5 bases). The CDR3 totals 15 residues. Germline CDR1 reads MDHEN; CDR2 reads SYDVKM. Trimming pared 1 base from V and 8 bases from J, leaving 14 bases between. The CDR3 protein is CASSLFPPGGEKLFF. The CDR3 DNA reads TGTGCCAGCAGTTTATTCCCCCCCGGGGGGGAAAAACTGTTTTTT.

The chain uses TRBV7-9 and TRBJ1-3; TRBD1 matches 10 bases. CDR3 length: 15 residues. Germline loops: CDR1 SEHNR, CDR2 FQNEAQ (reference sequence). V lost 4 bases and J lost 6; bases outside the gene matches: 6. CDR3 DNA sequence: TGTGCCAGCAGCTGGGACAGGGGCGGGACAAACACCATATATTTT. Its translation: CASSWDRGGTNTIYF.

This clone came up a few times. The rearrangement links TRBV7-6 to TRBJ2-3; TRBD1 aligns across 7 bases. V lost 5 bases to trimming and J lost 0 bases; unmatched junction nucleotides: 8. The length of the CDR3 is 16 residues. CDR1 and CDR2 from the germline V gene are SGHVS and FNYEAQ. The CDR3 region has the DNA TGTGCCAGCAGCGCTTACAGGGGCCCCAGCACAGATACGCAGTATTTT. Protein: CASSAYRGPSTDTQYF.

The chain recombines TRBV5-8 with TRBJ2-7; D is ambiguous. The CDR3 covers 12 residues. Germline loops: CDR1 SGHTS, CDR2 YDEGEE. Trimming removed 1 base at V and 7 bases at J, with 9 bases between. The CDR3: CASSLNGLEQYF. The CDR3, as DNA: TGTGCCAGCAGCTTGAACGGGTTGGAGCAGTACTTC.